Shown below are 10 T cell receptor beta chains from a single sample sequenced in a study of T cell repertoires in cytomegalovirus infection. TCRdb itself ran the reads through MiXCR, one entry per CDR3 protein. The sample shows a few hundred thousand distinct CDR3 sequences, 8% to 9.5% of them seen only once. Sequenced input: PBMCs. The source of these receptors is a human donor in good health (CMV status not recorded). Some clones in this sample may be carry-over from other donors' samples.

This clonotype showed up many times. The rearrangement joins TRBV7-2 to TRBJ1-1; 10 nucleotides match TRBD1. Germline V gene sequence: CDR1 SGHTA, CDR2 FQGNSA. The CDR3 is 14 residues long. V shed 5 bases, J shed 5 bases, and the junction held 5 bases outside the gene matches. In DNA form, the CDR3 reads TGTGCCAGCAGCATAGACAGGGGGCGGACTGAAGCTTTCTTT. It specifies CASSIDRGRTEAFF.

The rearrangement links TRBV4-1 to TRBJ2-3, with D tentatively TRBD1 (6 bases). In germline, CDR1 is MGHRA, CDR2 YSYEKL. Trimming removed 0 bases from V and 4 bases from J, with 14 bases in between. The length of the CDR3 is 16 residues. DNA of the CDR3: TGCGCCAGCAGCCAAGATCGGTTCAGGGGCGCAGATACGCAGTATTTT. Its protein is CASSQDRFRGADTQYF.

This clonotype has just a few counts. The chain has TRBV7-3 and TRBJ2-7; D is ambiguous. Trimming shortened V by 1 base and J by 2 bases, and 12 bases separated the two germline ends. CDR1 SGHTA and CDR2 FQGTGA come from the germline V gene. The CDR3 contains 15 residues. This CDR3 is CASSLMAVRTYEQYF. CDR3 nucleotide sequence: TGTGCCAGCAGCTTAATGGCGGTCAGGACCTACGAGCAGTACTTC.

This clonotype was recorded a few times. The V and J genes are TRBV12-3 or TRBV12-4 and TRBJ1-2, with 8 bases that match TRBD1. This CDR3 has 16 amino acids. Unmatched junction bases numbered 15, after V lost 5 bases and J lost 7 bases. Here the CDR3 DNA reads TGTGCCAGCAGTCGAGCTGGAACAGGGGGAAGAGGTGGCTACACCTTC. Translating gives CASSRAGTGGRGGYTF.

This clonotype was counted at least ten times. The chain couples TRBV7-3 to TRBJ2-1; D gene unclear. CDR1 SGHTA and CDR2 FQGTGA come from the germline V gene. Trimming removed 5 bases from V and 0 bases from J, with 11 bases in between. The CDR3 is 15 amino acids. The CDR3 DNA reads TGTGCCAGCAGCCCGCGGTGGGGCTCCTACAATGAGCAGTTCTTC. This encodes CASSPRWGSYNEQFF.

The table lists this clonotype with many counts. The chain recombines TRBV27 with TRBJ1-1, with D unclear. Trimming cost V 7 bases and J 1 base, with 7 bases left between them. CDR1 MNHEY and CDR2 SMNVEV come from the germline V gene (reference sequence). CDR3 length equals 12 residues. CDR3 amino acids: CASTDTNTEAFF. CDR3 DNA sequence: TGTGCCAGCACCGACACGAACACTGAAGCTTTCTTT.

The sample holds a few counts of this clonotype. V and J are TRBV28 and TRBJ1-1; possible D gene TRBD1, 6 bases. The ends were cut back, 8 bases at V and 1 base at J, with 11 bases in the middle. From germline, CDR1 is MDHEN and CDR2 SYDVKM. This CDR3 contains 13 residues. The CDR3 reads CASHRVWNTEAFF. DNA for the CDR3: TGTGCCAGCCACAGGGTGTGGAACACTGAAGCTTTCTTT.

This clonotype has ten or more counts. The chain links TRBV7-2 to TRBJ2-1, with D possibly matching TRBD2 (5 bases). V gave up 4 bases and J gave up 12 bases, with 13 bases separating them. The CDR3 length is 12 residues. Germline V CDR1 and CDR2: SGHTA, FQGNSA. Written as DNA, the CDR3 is TGTGCCAGCAGCTCCAGCGGTTTCTCGCAGTTCTTC. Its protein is CASSSSGFSQFF.

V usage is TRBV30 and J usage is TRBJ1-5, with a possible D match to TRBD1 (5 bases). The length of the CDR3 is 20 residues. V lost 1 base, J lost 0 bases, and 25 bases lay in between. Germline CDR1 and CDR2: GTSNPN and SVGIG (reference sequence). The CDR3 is CAWSAPPPGFAANSNQPQHF. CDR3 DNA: TGTGCCTGGAGTGCCCCCCCTCCAGGGTTTGCGGCTAATAGCAATCAGCCCCAGCATTTT. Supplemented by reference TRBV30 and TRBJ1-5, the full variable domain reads SQTIHQWPATLVQPVGSPLSLECTVEGTSNPNLYWYRQAAGRGLQLLFYSVGIGQISSEVPQNLSASRPQDRQFILSSKKLLLSDSGFYLCAWSAPPPGFAANSNQPQHFGDGTRLSIL.

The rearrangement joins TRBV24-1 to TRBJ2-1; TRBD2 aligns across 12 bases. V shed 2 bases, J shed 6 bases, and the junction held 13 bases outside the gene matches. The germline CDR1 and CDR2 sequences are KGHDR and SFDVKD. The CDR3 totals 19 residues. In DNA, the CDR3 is TGTGCCACCAGTGATTCAGGAGCTAGCGGGAGGGCCAGTCCCAATGAGCAGTTCTTC. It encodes CATSDSGASGRASPNEQFF.